A single sample gave rise to the 23 T cell receptor beta chains below, sequenced in a study of blood T cell repertoires in COVID-19. Assay: immunoSEQ multiplex PCR; the TCRdb copy retains only in-frame clones and omits some. Among 250,000 to 350,000 clones listed, about four fifths were seen once. The sample taken for sequencing was peripheral blood. Receptors originate from a human donor with COVID-19, enrolled during active disease. The donor label of this sample is uncertain.

The chain links TRBV19 to TRBJ2-7; 8 nucleotides agree with TRBD1. With V trimmed by 5 bases and J by 1 base, 10 bases remained unmatched. The CDR3 totals 16 residues. Germline assignment: CDR1 LNHDA and CDR2 SQIVND (reference sequence). The CDR3 sequence is CASSPLSGQGSYEQYF. DNA of the CDR3: TGTGCCAGTAGTCCGCTTTCCGGACAGGGTTCCTACGAGCAGTACTTC.

This clone was observed a single time. V usage is TRBV4-2 and J usage is TRBJ1-2; D uncertain. V lost 0 bases and J lost 2, with 10 bases in between. Germline values: CDR1 LGHNA, CDR2 YNFKEQ. The CDR3 is 15 residues long. The CDR3 nucleotides are TGTGCCAGCAGCCAAGATCTCACTGTGAACTATGGCTACACCTTC. Its protein is CASSQDLTVNYGYTF.

This clone was seen once. V gene TRBV4-1 combines with J gene TRBJ2-7, with D perhaps TRBD1 (6 bases). The V gene's germline CDR1 is MGHRA and CDR2 YSYEKL. The V gene lost 3 bases and the J gene lost 4 bases, with 13 bases spanning the gap. CDR3 length equals 14 residues. The CDR3 sequence is CASSHVGQPYEQYF. CDR3 sequence (DNA): TGCGCCAGCAGCCATGTAGGACAGCCTTACGAGCAGTACTTC.

This chain uses TRBV5-4 with TRBJ2-6, with 11 bases that match TRBD1. V shed 4 bases and J 0 bases; nucleotides not matched to a gene: 6. The CDR3 totals 18 residues. Germline V gene sequence: CDR1 SGHNT, CDR2 YYREEE (reference sequence). CDR3 in amino acids: CASSQEGTGGSGANVLTF. CDR3 sequence (DNA): TGTGCCAGCAGCCAGGAAGGGACAGGGGGCTCTGGGGCCAACGTCCTGACTTTC.

The chain uses TRBV10-3 and TRBJ2-3; 9 bases match TRBD2. V dropped 8 bases and J dropped 3; count of bases not matched to a gene: 3. Germline values: CDR1 ENHRY, CDR2 SYGVKD. The CDR3 length is 13 residues. CDR3 DNA: TGTGCCATCCTTAGCGGGAGAACAGATACGCAGTATTTT. Its translation: CAILSGRTDTQYF.

This chain uses TRBV19 with TRBJ1-1, with 7 bases fitting TRBD1. The CDR3 has 14 amino acids. From germline, CDR1 is LNHDA and CDR2 SQIVND (reference sequence). V dropped 6 bases and J dropped 3; count of bases not matched to a gene: 7. The CDR3 protein is CASRDRERYTEAFF. CDR3 coding DNA: TGTGCCAGTAGAGACAGGGAAAGGTACACTGAAGCTTTCTTT.

V gene TRBV18 combines with J gene TRBJ2-3; no clear D gene. Trimming shortened V by 3 bases and J by 6 bases, and 4 bases separated the two germline ends. CDR3 length: 11 amino acids. The germline CDR1 and CDR2 sequences are KGHSH and LQKENI. CDR3 nucleotides: TGTGCCAGCTCACCCGGGGATACGCAGTATTTT. Translating gives CASSPGDTQYF.

The chain has TRBV30 and TRBJ2-1, with D perhaps TRBD2 (6 bases). Looked up from germline, CDR1 is GTSNPN and CDR2 is SVGIG (reference sequence). V lost 3 bases, J lost 4 bases, and 16 bases lay in between. The CDR3 is 15 amino acids. The CDR3 coding sequence is TGTGCCTGGAGCCTCTCGAGCGGGCCTTACAATGAGCAGTTCTTC. Translating gives CAWSLSSGPYNEQFF.

V and J are TRBV24-1 and TRBJ2-2, with 7 bases identical to TRBD1. The junction had 7 bases not matched to a gene; V was cut back by 3 bases and J by 1 base. The CDR3 runs 17 residues. Germline CDR1 and CDR2: KGHDR and SFDVKD. CDR3 protein: CATSDQRDSWNTGELFF. The CDR3, as DNA: TGTGCCACCAGTGATCAACGGGACAGTTGGAACACCGGGGAGCTGTTTTTT.

The rearrangement links TRBV7-9 to TRBJ1-1, with 8 bases aligning to TRBD1. V gave up 10 bases and J gave up 7 bases; unmatched junction bases: 8. CDR1 SEHNR and CDR2 FQNEAQ come from the germline V gene (reference sequence). The CDR3 is 12 amino acids. The CDR3 DNA is TGTGCCATCGACCAGACAGGGGATGAAGCTTTCTTT. Translation gives CAIDQTGDEAFF.

This chain's CDR3 is CATSDLKFGVEDTQYF. CDR3 DNA: TGTGCCACCAGTGATTTAAAGTTCGGGGTGGAGGATACGCAGTATTTT. This chain links TRBV24-1 with TRBJ2-3; D might be TRBD2 (5 bases). The CDR3 contains 16 residues. Trimming stripped 1 base from V and 6 bases from J, with 16 bases between. Per the germline V gene, CDR1 is KGHDR and CDR2 is SFDVKD.

The chain has TRBV11-3 and TRBJ2-2, with D maybe TRBD1 (5 bases). The CDR3 loop spans 15 amino acids. V was clipped by 0 bases and J by 6 bases, with 11 bases between them. Germline CDR1 SGHNT, CDR2 YENEEA. DNA for the CDR3: TGTGCCAGCAGCTTAGATCTCAGGGCATCCGGGGAGCTGTTTTTT. Translation: CASSLDLRASGELFF.

The chain links TRBV28 to TRBJ2-5, with D hard to call. In germline, CDR1 is MDHEN, CDR2 SYDVKM. Deletions cut 5 bases from V and 3 bases from J, with 16 bases between. The CDR3 loop spans 15 amino acids. For the CDR3, the DNA is TGTGCCAGCAGTGTTCAGCCACCCCAGGAAGAGACCCAGTACTTC. Encoded protein: CASSVQPPQEETQYF.

The V and J genes are TRBV19 and TRBJ1-4; TRBD1 matches at 8 bases. The CDR3 extends over 13 amino acids. Looked up from germline, CDR1 is LNHDA and CDR2 is SQIVND (reference sequence). Trimming cost V 7 bases and J 7 bases; bases outside gene matches: 5. In DNA form, the CDR3 reads TGTGCCAGTACGGACAGGGTTGTTGAAAAACTGTTTTTT. Translating gives CASTDRVVEKLFF.

V gene TRBV9 combines with J gene TRBJ1-1; 7 bases fit TRBD1. Trimming at V came to 0 bases and at J to 9 bases, leaving 8 bases not matched to a gene. There are 14 residues in the CDR3. From germline, CDR1 is SGDLS and CDR2 YYNGEE. The CDR3 is CASSVGVRGSQAFF. The CDR3, as DNA: TGTGCCAGCAGCGTAGGGGTCAGGGGGTCGCAAGCTTTCTTT.

The J gene is TRBJ1-4, the V gene TRBV30; 8 nucleotides match TRBD1. The CDR3 is 14 residues long. J gave up 10 bases and V 3 bases, and 10 bases lay outside the gene matches. The V gene's germline CDR1 is GTSNPN and CDR2 SVGIG (reference sequence). The CDR3 DNA reads TGTGCCTGGAGGGTTGGACAGGGATCGGCAAAACTGTTTTTT. Amino acids: CAWRVGQGSAKLFF.

Written as DNA, the CDR3 is TGTGCCAGCAGTTTATCGTCCGGGACAGGAGGGGGCAATGAGCAGTTCTTC. Encoded protein: CASSLSSGTGGGNEQFF. The chain couples TRBV27 to TRBJ2-1; TRBD1 aligns across 8 bases. The germline V gene has CDR1 MNHEY and CDR2 SMNVEV (reference sequence). V shed 0 bases and J 6 bases; nucleotides not matched to a gene: 10. This CDR3 spans 17 amino acids.

The V and J genes are TRBV28 and TRBJ2-6; a possible D gene is TRBD2 (5 bases). This CDR3 has 17 amino acids. Germline V gene data show CDR1 as MDHEN and CDR2 as SYDVKM. V was trimmed by 6 bases and J by 0 bases, leaving 15 bases between them. The CDR3 here is CASSLSGVPSGANVLTF. DNA of the CDR3: TGTGCCAGCAGCTTGTCCGGGGTACCCTCTGGGGCCAACGTCCTGACTTTC.

This clone was recorded only once. The chain carries TRBV11-3 and TRBJ2-1; possibly TRBD2 for D (6 bases). The V gene's germline CDR1 is SGHNT and CDR2 YENEEA. CDR3 length: 16 residues. V dropped 4 bases and J dropped 4 bases, with 17 bases sitting between them. The CDR3 DNA reads TGTGCCAGCAGCTCCACGGGAGTATCCAGGTACAATGAGCAGTTCTTC. Translating it yields CASSSTGVSRYNEQFF.

This chain uses TRBV11-2 with TRBJ2-7; a possible D gene is TRBD1 (7 bases). Germline CDR1 and CDR2: SGHAT and FQNNGV. This CDR3 contains 14 residues. The germline V and J ends were trimmed by 8 bases and 3 bases, with 17 bases remaining between them. The CDR3 DNA reads as TGTGCCAGCCTTCAGGGGGGAGGCCGCTACGAGCAGTACTTC. This gives the protein CASLQGGGRYEQYF.

The chain has TRBV3-1 (or the pseudogene TRBV3-2) and TRBJ1-5; TRBD1 is a possible D gene (5 bases). This CDR3 has 14 residues. The V gene lost 1 base and the J gene lost 5 bases, with 9 bases spanning the gap. The germline V gene encodes CDR1 LGHDT and CDR2 YNNKEL (reference sequence). The CDR3 DNA follows: TGTGCCAGCAGCCAAGTCTCGGGGGATCAGCCCCAGCATTTT. Its protein is CASSQVSGDQPQHF.

This clone was seen only once. The chain carries TRBV5-4 and TRBJ2-4, with 10 positions matching TRBD1. The CDR3 contains 14 residues. CDR1 is SGHNT, CDR2 YYREEE, per germline (reference sequence). The V gene end was trimmed by 3 bases and the J gene end by 6 bases; junction bases not matched to a gene: 3. The DNA for the CDR3 is TGTGCCAGCAGCTGGGGACAGGGGAGAAACATTCAGTACTTC. Its protein is CASSWGQGRNIQYF.

V gene TRBV7-3 combines with J gene TRBJ1-6, with a tentative D call TRBD1 (5 bases). V dropped 2 bases and J dropped 9 bases, with 14 bases sitting between them. CDR3 size: 15 residues. Per the germline V gene, CDR1 is SGHTA and CDR2 is FQGTGA. CDR3 nucleotides: TGTGCCAGCAGCTTAGGGGAGCGGGGCGGTTCACCCCTCCACTTT. Its translation is CASSLGERGGSPLHF.